This T cell receptor beta chain was found in a study of CD8+ T cells in alopecia areata. Following extraction, RNA underwent reverse transcription to cDNA, which served as the sequencing template. TCRdb's table, derived via immunoSEQ multiplex PCR, lists solely in-frame clones and lacks some. The sample includes about 200,000 clones, roughly 56% of them seen just once. From PBMCs, CD4+ and CD8+ T cells were sorted. Details on this clone: What it recognizes is unknown.

Study-wide points: Lesional scalp, notably in alopecia totalis/universalis, had clonality above that of normal scalp.

Looked up from germline, CDR1 is MGHRA and CDR2 is YSYEKL. V was cut by 5 bases and J by 7 bases, with 21 bases left in between. This CDR3 spans 17 amino acids. The receptor was isolated from a human donor in good health. Sequenced sample: CD8+ T cells sorted from blood. V is TRBV4-1 and J is TRBJ1-6; no reliable D call. This CDR3 reads CASSFRYSRNGNSPLHF. In DNA form, the CDR3 reads TGCGCCAGCAGCTTCCGATATAGCCGCAATGGGAATTCACCCCTCCACTTT.